A selection of T cell receptor beta chains follows, all from one sample in a study of shared clonotypes between healthy human individuals. Profiled with immunoSEQ multiplex PCR; TCRdb holds only in-frame clones, not every one. The table has 800,000 to 950,000 clones, around 96% seen once. The material sequenced was naive CD8+ T cells sorted from blood. These receptors all come from a man aged 25-45 years in good health. Each CDR3 is given without its conserved first and last residue.

j_call | v_call | cdr3_aa
TRBJ1-5 | TRBV27 | ASSFGTGNQPQH
TRBJ2-3 | TRBV4-1 | ASSQGEGGRTDTQY
TRBJ2-7 | TRBV14 | ASSQEGTGLYEQY
TRBJ2-1 | TRBV9 | ASSGPGQGLYNEQF
TRBJ2-7 | TRBV4-3 | ASSQLAGASSYEQY
TRBJ2-5 | TRBV10-2 | ASSEMTGEETQY
TRBJ1-1 | TRBV11-2 | ASSQGRPEAF
TRBJ2-3 | TRBV4-1 | ASRQVTSMADTQY
TRBJ2-7 | TRBV27 | ASSPAWGWTGGTTYEQY
TRBJ1-5 | TRBV10-2 | ASSDGVLEGQPQH
TRBJ2-1 | TRBV7-9 | ASSEPSRAREGEQF
TRBJ2-4 | TRBV5-4 | ASSSSGRALNIQY
TRBJ2-1 | TRBV6-6 | ASSYSPGLQF
TRBJ2-1 | TRBV25-1 | ASSEYGGGGSSYNEQF
TRBJ1-5 | TRBV4-3 | ASSQGNGNQPQH
TRBJ2-1 | TRBV30 | AWGTGAYNEQF
TRBJ2-7 | TRBV2 | ASRGHEQY
TRBJ1-2 | TRBV9 | ASRHGDGYT
TRBJ2-7 | TRBV2 | ASSGVQGDFEQY
TRBJ2-4 | TRBV2 | AGKKGPLAKNIQY
TRBJ2-7 | TRBV18 | ASSPRERAHSYEQY
TRBJ1-1 | TRBV7-9 | ASSSPTGQNTEAF
TRBJ2-7 | TRBV28 | ASQGISYEQY
TRBJ2-7 | TRBV11-2 | ASSLLREVPYEQY
TRBJ1-3 | TRBV29-1 | SVVRTDLSGNTIY
TRBJ1-5 | TRBV30 | AWGREDQNQPQH
TRBJ2-7 | TRBV7-9 | ASSLAKETGRDSLYEQY
TRBJ2-7 | TRBV5-1 | ASSEDDIAY
TRBJ1-1 | TRBV7-6 | ASSLGSQGTEAF
TRBJ2-7 | TRBV7-6 | ASSHRGDYEQY
TRBJ1-5 | TRBV19 | ASSIGGNQPQH
TRBJ2-7 | TRBV29-1 | SVVWGRGGYEQY
TRBJ2-7 | TRBV13 | ASSPRGESSYEQY
TRBJ2-3 | TRBV11-2 | ASSSSRRGHADTQY
TRBJ1-5 | TRBV27 | AAGNNQPQH
TRBJ2-1 | TRBV2 | ASPSRTPGNEQF
TRBJ2-6 | TRBV7-9 | ASSFGTGNGANVLT
TRBJ2-1 | TRBV11-3 | ASSLLAGGYEQF
TRBJ2-7 | TRBV7-9 | ASSPGFSYEQY
TRBJ2-1 | TRBV9 | ASSPRSGREYNEQF
TRBJ2-1 | TRBV5-1 | ASSLGLAGEREQF
TRBJ2-2 | TRBV4-3 | ASSQEFSDRVNTGELF
TRBJ1-2 | TRBV4-1 | ASRPDSTNYGYT
TRBJ1-1 | TRBV19 | ASSMIGFGGTEAF
TRBJ2-2 | TRBV28 | ASSPSGLVPDTGELF